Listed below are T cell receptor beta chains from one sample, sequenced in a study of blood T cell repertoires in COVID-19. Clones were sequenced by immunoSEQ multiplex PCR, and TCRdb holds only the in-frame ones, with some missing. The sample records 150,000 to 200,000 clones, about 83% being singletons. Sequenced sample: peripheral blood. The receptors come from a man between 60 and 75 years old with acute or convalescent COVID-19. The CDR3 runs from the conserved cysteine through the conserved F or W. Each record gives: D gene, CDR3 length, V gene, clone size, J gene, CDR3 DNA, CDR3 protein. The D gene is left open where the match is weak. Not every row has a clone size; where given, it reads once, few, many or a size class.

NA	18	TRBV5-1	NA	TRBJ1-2	TGCGCCAGCAGCTTGGACAGTGGTCGACCTGGAATGGGCTATGGCTACACCTTC	CASSLDSGRPGMGYGYTF
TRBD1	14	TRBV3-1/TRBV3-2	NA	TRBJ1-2	TGTGCCAGCAGCCAACTGGACAGGAGGTATGGCTACACCTTC	CASSQLDRRYGYTF
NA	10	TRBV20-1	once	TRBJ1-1	TGCAGTGCTGGACAGCTTGAAGCTTTCTTT	CSAGQLEAFF
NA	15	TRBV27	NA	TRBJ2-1	TGTGCCAGTTTTTTAGAGGGACAAGGCCCCAATGAGCAGTTCTTC	CASFLEGQGPNEQFF
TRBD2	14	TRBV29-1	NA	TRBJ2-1	TGCAGCGTTGCTTTCCAGCGGGGGGGCAATGAGCAGTTCTTC	CSVAFQRGGNEQFF
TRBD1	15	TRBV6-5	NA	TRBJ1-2	TGTGCCAGCAGAAACGTCGGACAGGGGGCCTATGGCTACACCTTC	CASRNVGQGAYGYTF
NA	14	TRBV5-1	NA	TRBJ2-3	TGCGCCAGCAGCTCGGCCCTAGCAACAGATACGCAGTATTTT	CASSSALATDTQYF
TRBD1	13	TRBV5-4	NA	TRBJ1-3	TGTGCCAGCAGCTCGGGACAGGGAAACACCATATATTTT	CASSSGQGNTIYF
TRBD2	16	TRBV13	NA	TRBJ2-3	TGTGCCAGCAGCTCGCTTAGCGGGGGGCTCACAGATACGCAGTATTTT	CASSSLSGGLTDTQYF
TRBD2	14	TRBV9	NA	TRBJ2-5	TGTGCCAGCAGCGGTCTAGCGGCCAGGGAGACCCAGTACTTC	CASSGLAARETQYF
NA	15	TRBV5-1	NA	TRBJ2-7	TGCGCCAGCAGCTCACAGGGCCCAACAGACTACGAGCAGTACTTC	CASSSQGPTDYEQYF
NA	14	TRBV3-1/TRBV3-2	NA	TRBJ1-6	TGTGCCAGCAGCCCCCCCAGGTTCAATTCACCCCTCCACTTT	CASSPPRFNSPLHF
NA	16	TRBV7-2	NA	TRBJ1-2	TGTGCCAGCAGCTTAATGGCGGGGAAAGCTAACTATGGCTACACCTTC	CASSLMAGKANYGYTF
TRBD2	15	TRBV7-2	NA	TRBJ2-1	TGTGCCAGCAGCTCCTCTAGCGGGGGTTACAATGAGCAGTTCTTC	CASSSSSGGYNEQFF
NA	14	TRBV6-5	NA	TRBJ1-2	TGTGCCAGCAGGTCACAGGATTCTCACTATGGCTACACCTTC	CASRSQDSHYGYTF
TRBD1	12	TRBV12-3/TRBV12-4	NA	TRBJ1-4	TGTGCCAGCAGCGGACAGGGGGTAAAACTGTTTTTT	CASSGQGVKLFF
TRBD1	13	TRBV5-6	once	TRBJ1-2	TGTGCCAGCAGCTACCGGGACAGAGATGGCTACACCTTC	CASSYRDRDGYTF